The 23 T cell receptor beta chains presented below share a single source sample, sequenced in a study of T cell repertoires in cytomegalovirus infection. TCRdb processed the reads anew with MiXCR; each CDR3 protein has one entry. The repertoire has some 700,000 distinct CDR3 sequences, 35% to 45% of them found once; the top ten carry around 2.8%. The sequenced sample consisted of PBMCs. The receptors come from a human donor in good health (CMV status not recorded). Some clones in this sample may be carry-over from other donors' samples.

This chain links TRBV7-6 with TRBJ2-2, with D perhaps TRBD1 (6 bases). The CDR3 covers 13 residues. Trimming pared 5 bases from V and 9 bases from J, leaving 13 bases between. Germline assignment: CDR1 SGHVS and CDR2 FNYEAQ. The CDR3 protein is CASSQRQVRELFF. Here the CDR3 DNA reads TGTGCCAGCAGCCAGAGACAGGTGCGGGAGCTGTTTTTT.

V gene TRBV20-1 combines with J gene TRBJ2-1; 15 nucleotides agree with TRBD2. The junction had 14 bases not matched to a gene; V was cut back by 5 bases and J by 9 bases. The CDR3 is made up of 17 amino acids. Germline V gives CDR1 DFQATT, CDR2 SNEGSKA (reference sequence). CDR3 in amino acids: CSAPWRTSGRAAGEQFF. CDR3 sequence (DNA): TGCAGTGCTCCCTGGCGGACTAGCGGGAGGGCCGCTGGTGAGCAGTTCTTC.

This clonotype was seen a handful of times. The gene calls are TRBV13 and TRBJ1-1; 8 bases are a match to TRBD1. The CDR3 runs 14 residues. The V gene's germline CDR1 is PRHDT and CDR2 FYEKMQ (reference sequence). V lost 5 bases to trimming and J lost 7 bases; unmatched junction nucleotides: 9. CDR3 coding DNA: TGTGCCAGCAGCGAGCGGACAGGGTACCTTGAAGCTTTCTTT. Encoded protein: CASSERTGYLEAFF.

This clonotype was counted at least ten times. The J gene is TRBJ2-1, the V gene TRBV7-2; D is unresolved. Trimming left V 0 bases short and J 9 bases short, with 9 bases between. Germline V lookup: CDR1 SGHTA, CDR2 FQGNSA. This CDR3 region has 13 residues. The CDR3 is CASSLAKGSEQFF. The CDR3 region has the DNA TGTGCCAGCAGCTTAGCCAAAGGGTCTGAGCAGTTCTTC.

The V call is TRBV19, the J call TRBJ1-6; 9 bases line up with TRBD1. Germline CDR1 and CDR2: LNHDA and SQIVND (reference sequence). Losses at the gene ends were 6 bases for V and 9 bases for J; bases not matched to a gene: 9. The length of the CDR3 is 15 residues. The CDR3 sequence is CASSRGQGMSSPLHF. CDR3 DNA sequence: TGTGCCAGTAGCCGGGGACAGGGCATGAGTTCACCCCTCCACTTT.

The chain uses TRBV6-2 or TRBV6-3 and TRBJ1-5, with D uncertain. Germline CDR1 is MNHEY and CDR2 is SVGEGT. The CDR3 is made up of 16 amino acids. V lost 0 bases, J lost 0 bases, and 9 bases lay in between. The CDR3 DNA reads as TGTGCCAGCAGTTACTCGACGGGTGATAGCAATCAGCCCCAGCATTTT. Protein sequence: CASSYSTGDSNQPQHF.

This clonotype was seen a few times. The chain is built from TRBV12-3 or TRBV12-4 and TRBJ2-2; 14 bases line up with TRBD2. The CDR3 totals 17 residues. V shed 5 bases, J shed 5 bases, and the junction held 7 bases outside the gene matches. CDR3 sequence reads: CASSPTSGGARTGELFF. The CDR3 DNA sequence: TGTGCCAGCAGTCCGACTAGCGGGGGGGCTCGTACCGGGGAGCTGTTTTTT.

The sample holds many counts of this clonotype. V gene TRBV12-3 or TRBV12-4 combines with J gene TRBJ1-5; D possibly corresponds to TRBD1 (5 bases). Trimming took 6 bases from V and 1 from J, leaving 19 bases between them. The CDR3 is made up of 17 amino acids. The CDR3 spells CASSRELAGKSNQPQHF. The CDR3 DNA reads as TGTGCCAGCAGCCGTGAGTTGGCAGGGAAAAGCAATCAGCCCCAGCATTTT.

The count of this clonotype is one. One end of the junction fails to match germline, which may point to a read error. The rearrangement uses TRBV6-5 and TRBJ2-3, with D possibly being TRBD1 (5 bases). Per germline, CDR1 MNHEY and CDR2 SVGAGI. The CDR3 is made up of 16 amino acids. CDR3 DNA: TGTGCCCGCAGTTTGAATGGTCGTCAGGGTAAAGATACGCAGTATTTT. Residues: CARSLNGRQGKDTQYF.

This chain links TRBV11-2 with TRBJ2-7; TRBD2 aligns across 7 bases. The V and J ends lost 3 bases and 2 bases, in that order; junction bases with no gene match: 7. The germline V gene has CDR1 SGHAT and CDR2 FQNNGV. The CDR3 spans 15 residues. This CDR3 is CASSFAGDVAYEQYF. The CDR3 DNA reads as TGTGCCAGCAGCTTTGCGGGAGATGTCGCCTACGAGCAGTACTTC.

The chain joins TRBV7-9 to TRBJ1-5, with unresolved D. V was clipped by 0 bases and J by 6 bases, with 6 bases between them. Germline loops: CDR1 SEHNR, CDR2 FQNEAQ (reference sequence). The CDR3 consists of 13 residues. The CDR3 protein is CASSLAPPQPQHF. Here the CDR3 DNA reads TGTGCCAGCAGCTTAGCGCCCCCTCAGCCCCAGCATTTT.

The rearrangement links TRBV2 to TRBJ2-1, with D tentatively TRBD2 (7 bases). V lost 10 bases to trimming and J lost 2 bases, with 12 bases between them. The germline V gene has CDR1 SNHLY and CDR2 FYNNEI. There are 13 residues in the CDR3. CDR3 sequence: CAKRGGAYNEQFF. In DNA form, the CDR3 reads TGTGCCAAGAGGGGGGGTGCCTACAATGAGCAGTTCTTC. Full variable domain (missing parts from reference TRBV2 and TRBJ2-1): EPEVTQTPSHQVTQMGQEVILRCVPISNHLYFYWYRQILGQKVEFLVSFYNNEISEKSEIFDDQFSVERPDGSNFTLKIRSTKLEDSAMYFCAKRGGAYNEQFFGPGTRLTVL.

This clonotype was counted a few times. The J gene is TRBJ2-3, the V gene TRBV6-4; tentative D call: TRBD1 (6 bases). Trimming cost V 3 bases and J 2 bases, with 9 bases left between them. The CDR3 is 14 amino acids. Germline assignment: CDR1 MRHNA and CDR2 SNTAGT. The CDR3 sequence is CASSDQGITDTQYF. DNA of the CDR3: TGTGCCAGCAGTGATCAGGGGATCACAGATACGCAGTATTTT.

This clonotype was found a few times. The CDR3 sequence is CASKQGSGANVLTF. For the CDR3, the DNA is TGTGCCAGCAAACAGGGATCAGGGGCCAACGTCCTGACTTTC. This chain connects TRBV6-2 or TRBV6-3 to TRBJ2-6; TRBD1 is a possible D gene (6 bases). The CDR3 sequence is 14 residues long. V was cut by 7 bases and J by 4 bases, with 11 bases left in between. Germline CDR1 is MNHEY and CDR2 is SVGEGT.

At least ten counts were recorded for this clonotype. This chain links TRBV6-6 with TRBJ1-1; D may be TRBD1 (6 bases). Germline V gene lookup returns CDR1 MNHNY and CDR2 SVGAGI (reference sequence). The CDR3 is made up of 13 amino acids. The V end lost 0 bases, the J end lost 6 bases, and 8 bases lay between the germline ends. The CDR3 sequence: CASSYSDSAEAFF. CDR3 nucleotide sequence: TGTGCCAGCAGTTACTCGGACAGCGCTGAAGCTTTCTTT.

J is TRBJ1-3 and V is TRBV12-3 or TRBV12-4; unclear D gene. CDR3 size: 16 residues. Trimming took off 5 bases at V and 2 bases at J, with 16 bases between the two ends. The DNA for the CDR3 is TGTGCCAGCAGTCCCCCCTTCGGAGGGCCTGGAAACACCATATATTTT. Residues: CASSPPFGGPGNTIYF.

The table lists this clonotype with a few counts. The chain couples TRBV12-3 or TRBV12-4 to TRBJ1-5, with TRBD1 as a possible D gene (6 bases). Deletions cut 1 base from V and 7 bases from J, with 8 bases between. The CDR3 has 13 residues. The CDR3 reads CASSLEGVQPQHF. CDR3 nucleotides: TGTGCCAGCAGTTTAGAGGGGGTCCAGCCCCAGCATTTT.

The chain couples TRBV7-6 to TRBJ1-5; weak D call: TRBD1 (5 bases). The CDR3 spans 13 residues. Looked up from germline, CDR1 is SGHVS and CDR2 is FNYEAQ. Trimming pared 3 bases from V and 5 bases from J, leaving 8 bases between. The CDR3 DNA reads TGTGCCAGCAGCTTGGGGCTGTATCAGCCCCAGCATTTT. It codes for CASSLGLYQPQHF.

The genes are TRBV28 and TRBJ1-1; perhaps TRBD1 as D (6 bases). Germline assignment: CDR1 MDHEN and CDR2 SYDVKM. Trimming pared 5 bases from V and 4 bases from J, leaving 32 bases between. CDR3 length: 20 amino acids. As DNA, the CDR3 is TGTGCCAGCAGTCCGCTAAAATCGAGGGGGACCGGAGGATCCAGCACTGAAGCTTTCTTT. Translating gives CASSPLKSRGTGGSSTEAFF.

The V gene is TRBV27, the J gene TRBJ1-1; a possible D gene is TRBD1 (5 bases). Germline V gives CDR1 MNHEY, CDR2 SMNVEV (reference sequence). CDR3 size: 13 residues. V shed 5 bases and J shed 5 bases, with 12 bases lying between them. CDR3 region: CASSEGLRTEAFF. CDR3 DNA: TGTGCCAGCAGTGAGGGACTGCGGACTGAAGCTTTCTTT.

This chain links TRBV29-1 with TRBJ2-2; 7 bases match TRBD1. The CDR3 has 17 amino acids. Losses at the gene ends were 6 bases for V and 2 bases for J; bases not matched to a gene: 15. Germline values: CDR1 SQVTM, CDR2 ANQGSEA. Here the CDR3 reads CSVADRVTLTNTGELFF. The CDR3 DNA is TGCAGCGTCGCAGACAGGGTAACTCTAACTAACACCGGGGAGCTGTTTTTT.

The V gene is TRBV28, the J gene TRBJ2-1; D not certain. Germline V gene data show CDR1 as MDHEN and CDR2 as SYDVKM. The germline V and J ends were trimmed by 3 bases and 8 bases, with 14 bases remaining between them. The CDR3 spans 14 residues. The CDR3 DNA sequence: TGTGCCAGCAGTTTCAGGACCATACTGGATGAGCAGTTCTTC. Protein sequence: CASSFRTILDEQFF. The entire variable domain, with the rest obtained from reference TRBV28 and TRBJ2-1, is as follows: DVKVTQSSRYLVKRTGEKVFLECVQDMDHENMFWYRQDPGLGLRLIYFSYDVKMKEKGDIPEGYSVSREKKERFSLILESASTNQTSMYLCASSFRTILDEQFFGPGTRLTVL.

For this clonotype: An end of the junction does not agree with germline; a read error may underlie this. CDR3 nucleotide sequence: TGTGCCAGCAGCTTGAGGACCGGGGAGCTGTTGTTT. Protein: CASSLRTGELLF. V usage is TRBV5-6 and J usage is TRBJ2-2; perhaps TRBD2 as D (5 bases). The CDR3 contains 12 residues. Germline V gives CDR1 SGHDT, CDR2 YYEEEE. Full variable domain (missing parts from reference TRBV5-6 and TRBJ2-2): DAGVTQSPTHLIKTRGQQVTLRCSPKSGHDTVSWYQQALGQGPQFIFQYYEEEERQRGNFPDRFSGHQFPNYSSELNVNALLLGDSALYLCASSLRTGELLFGEGSRLTVL.